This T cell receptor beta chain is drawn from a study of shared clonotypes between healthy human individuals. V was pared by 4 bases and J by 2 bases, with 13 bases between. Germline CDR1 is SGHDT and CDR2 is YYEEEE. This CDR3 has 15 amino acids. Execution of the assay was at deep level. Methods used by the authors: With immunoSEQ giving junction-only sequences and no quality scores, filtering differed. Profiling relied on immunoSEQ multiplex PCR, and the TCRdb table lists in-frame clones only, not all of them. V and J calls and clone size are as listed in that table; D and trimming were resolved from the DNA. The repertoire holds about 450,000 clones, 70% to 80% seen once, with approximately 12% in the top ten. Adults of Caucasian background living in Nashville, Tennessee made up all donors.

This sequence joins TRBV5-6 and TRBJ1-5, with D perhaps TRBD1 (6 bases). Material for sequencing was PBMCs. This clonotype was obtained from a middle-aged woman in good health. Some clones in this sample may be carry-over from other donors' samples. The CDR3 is CASSRGGAGNQPQHF. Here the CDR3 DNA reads TGTGCCAGCAGCCGGGGGGGCGCTGGCAATCAGCCCCAGCATTTT.